This TCR beta chain was profiled in a study of spatial heterogeneity in lung cancer. This CDR3 comprises 12 residues. Germline values: CDR1 DFQATT, CDR2 SNEGSKA (reference sequence). V was shortened by 7 bases and J by 8 bases, with 15 bases between the two germline ends. TCRdb reprocessed the 5' RACE reads via MiXCR and lists one record per CDR3 protein. The sample has about 82,000 distinct CDR3 sequences; roughly 12% are singletons. The sample's time point: sample taken at primary tumor resection. Without sorting, whole RNA was sequenced from tumor, nontumor lung or frozen PBMC. Samples were obtained from some 70 donors, all untreated early-stage non-small cell lung cancer patients.

The sequence derives from a male donor with early-stage non-small cell lung cancer. The rearrangement joins TRBV20-1 to TRBJ2-1; weak D call: TRBD1 (6 bases). Sample: PBMCs, taken at surgery. The CDR3 DNA follows: TGCAGTGTTCTACAGGGTCGGGATGAGCAGTTCTTC. Translated, it gives CSVLQGRDEQFF.